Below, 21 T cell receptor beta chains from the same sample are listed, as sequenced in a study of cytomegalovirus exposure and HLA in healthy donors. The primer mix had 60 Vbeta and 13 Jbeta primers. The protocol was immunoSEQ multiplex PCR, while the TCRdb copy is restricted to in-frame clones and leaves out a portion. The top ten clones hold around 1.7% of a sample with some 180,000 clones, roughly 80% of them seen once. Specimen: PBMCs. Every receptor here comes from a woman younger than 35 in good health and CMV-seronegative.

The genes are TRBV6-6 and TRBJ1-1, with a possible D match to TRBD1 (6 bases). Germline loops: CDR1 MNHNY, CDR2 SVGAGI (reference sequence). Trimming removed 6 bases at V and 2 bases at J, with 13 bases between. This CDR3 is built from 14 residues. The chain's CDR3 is CASSTTGINTEAFF. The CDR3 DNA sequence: TGTGCCAGCAGCACTACAGGGATAAACACTGAAGCTTTCTTT.

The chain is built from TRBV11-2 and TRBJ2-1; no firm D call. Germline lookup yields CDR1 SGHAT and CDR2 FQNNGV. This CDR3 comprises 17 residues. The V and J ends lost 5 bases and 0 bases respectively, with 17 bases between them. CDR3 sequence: CASSPYLLVGSYNEQFF. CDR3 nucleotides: TGTGCCAGCAGCCCCTACCTTCTAGTGGGCTCCTACAATGAGCAGTTCTTC.

DNA for the CDR3: TGTGCCAGCAGTTTAACGTTCACCCGGGGTGAGGTCCAGCATTTT. This encodes CASSLTFTRGEVQHF. The J gene is TRBJ1-5, the V gene TRBV27; D unresolved. Per germline, CDR1 MNHEY and CDR2 SMNVEV (reference sequence). This CDR3 contains 15 residues. Trimming left V 2 bases short and J 12 bases short, with 20 bases between.

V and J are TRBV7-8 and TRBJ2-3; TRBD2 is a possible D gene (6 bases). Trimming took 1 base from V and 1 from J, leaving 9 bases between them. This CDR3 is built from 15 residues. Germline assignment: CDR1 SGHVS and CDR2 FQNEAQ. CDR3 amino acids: CASSLGPGGTDTQYF. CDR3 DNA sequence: TGTGCCAGCAGCTTAGGGCCGGGAGGCACAGATACGCAGTATTTT.

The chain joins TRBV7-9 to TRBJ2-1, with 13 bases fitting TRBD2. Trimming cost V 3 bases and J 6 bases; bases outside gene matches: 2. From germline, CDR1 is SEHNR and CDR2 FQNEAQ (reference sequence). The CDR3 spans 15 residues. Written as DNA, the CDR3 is TGTGCCAGCAGCTTCACTAGCGGGAGGGCCAATGAGCAGTTCTTC. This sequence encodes CASSFTSGRANEQFF.

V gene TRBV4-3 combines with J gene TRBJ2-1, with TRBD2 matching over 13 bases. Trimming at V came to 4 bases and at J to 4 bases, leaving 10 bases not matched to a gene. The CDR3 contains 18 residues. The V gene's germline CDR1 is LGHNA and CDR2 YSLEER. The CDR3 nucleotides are TGCGCCAGCAGCCGCAAACTAGCGGGAGGGCCTAGTTACAATGAGCAGTTCTTC. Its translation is CASSRKLAGGPSYNEQFF.

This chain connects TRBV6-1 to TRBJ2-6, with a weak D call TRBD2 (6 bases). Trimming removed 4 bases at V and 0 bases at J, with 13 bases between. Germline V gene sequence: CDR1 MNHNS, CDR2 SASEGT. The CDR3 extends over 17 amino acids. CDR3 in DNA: TGTGCCAGCAGTGGCCGGGGGTCGCACTCTGGGGCCAACGTCCTGACTTTC. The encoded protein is CASSGRGSHSGANVLTF.

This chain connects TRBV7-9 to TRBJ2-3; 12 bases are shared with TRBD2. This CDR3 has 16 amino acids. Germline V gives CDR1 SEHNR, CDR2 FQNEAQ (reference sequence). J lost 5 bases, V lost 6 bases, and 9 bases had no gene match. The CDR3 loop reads CASSLRLAGEIDTQYF. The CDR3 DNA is TGTGCCAGCAGTCTCAGACTAGCGGGAGAAATAGATACGCAGTATTTT.

In DNA form, the CDR3 reads TGTGCCAGCAGTTTAGGGGCGGGAGCCTCCTACGAGCAGTACTTC. Its translation is CASSLGAGASYEQYF. This chain connects TRBV28 to TRBJ2-7, with 7 bases fitting TRBD2. Germline CDR1 reads MDHEN; CDR2 reads SYDVKM. The CDR3 covers 15 residues. Trimming took 2 bases from V and 0 from J; bases not matched to a gene: 4.

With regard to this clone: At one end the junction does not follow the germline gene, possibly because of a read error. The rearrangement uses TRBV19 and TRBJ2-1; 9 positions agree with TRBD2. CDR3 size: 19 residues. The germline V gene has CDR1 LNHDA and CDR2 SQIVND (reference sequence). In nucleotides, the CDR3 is TGTACCAGTAGTATCTGGAGGCGGGAGGGCCCTTATACCTACAATGAGCAGTTCTTC. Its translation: CTSSIWRREGPYTYNEQFF.

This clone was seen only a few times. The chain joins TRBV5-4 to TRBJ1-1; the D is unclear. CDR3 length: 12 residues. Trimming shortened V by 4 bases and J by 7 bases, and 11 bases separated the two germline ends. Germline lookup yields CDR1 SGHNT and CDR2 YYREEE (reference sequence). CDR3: CASSEPYGEAFF. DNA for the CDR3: TGTGCCAGCAGCGAACCGTACGGTGAAGCTTTCTTT.

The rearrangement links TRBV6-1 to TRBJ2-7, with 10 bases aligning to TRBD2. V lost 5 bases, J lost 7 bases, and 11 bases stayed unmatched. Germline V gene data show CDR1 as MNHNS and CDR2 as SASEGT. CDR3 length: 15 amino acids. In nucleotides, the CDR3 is TGTGCCAGCAGTCCGCGACTAGCGGGTCCCAATGAGCAGTACTTC. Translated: CASSPRLAGPNEQYF.

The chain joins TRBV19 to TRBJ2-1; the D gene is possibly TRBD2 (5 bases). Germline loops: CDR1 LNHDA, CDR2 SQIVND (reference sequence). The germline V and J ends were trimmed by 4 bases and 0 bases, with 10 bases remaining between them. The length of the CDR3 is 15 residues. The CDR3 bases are TGTGCCAGTAGTAGCGGAGGAAGCTCCTACAATGAGCAGTTCTTC. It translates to CASSSGGSSYNEQFF.

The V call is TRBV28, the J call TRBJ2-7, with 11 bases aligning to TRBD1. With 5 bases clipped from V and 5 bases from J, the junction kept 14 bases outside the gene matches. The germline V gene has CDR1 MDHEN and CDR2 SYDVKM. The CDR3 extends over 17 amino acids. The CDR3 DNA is TGTGCCAGCAGTCGGACAGGGGGCGATTTAGTGGGTGACGAGCAGTACTTC. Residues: CASSRTGGDLVGDEQYF.

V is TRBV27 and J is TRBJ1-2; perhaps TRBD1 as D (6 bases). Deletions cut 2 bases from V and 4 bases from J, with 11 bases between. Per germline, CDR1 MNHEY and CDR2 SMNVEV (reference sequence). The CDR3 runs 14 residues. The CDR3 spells CASSLGGQFYGYTF. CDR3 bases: TGTGCCAGCAGTTTAGGAGGACAGTTCTATGGCTACACCTTC.

The CDR3 loop is CASTQVPGISYEQYF. DNA of the CDR3: TGTGCCAGCACACAAGTCCCGGGTATCTCCTACGAGCAGTACTTC. The gene calls are TRBV7-2 and TRBJ2-7; D is unclear. Germline V CDR1 and CDR2: SGHTA, FQGNSA. Trimming took 7 bases from V and 0 from J, leaving 16 bases between them. CDR3 length: 15 residues.

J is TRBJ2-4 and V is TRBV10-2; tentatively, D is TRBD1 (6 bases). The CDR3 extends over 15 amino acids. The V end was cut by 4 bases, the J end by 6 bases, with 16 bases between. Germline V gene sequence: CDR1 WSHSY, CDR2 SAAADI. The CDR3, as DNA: TGCGCCAGCAGTGTTCCCAGCCAAGGGGGAAACATTCAGTACTTC. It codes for CASSVPSQGGNIQYF.

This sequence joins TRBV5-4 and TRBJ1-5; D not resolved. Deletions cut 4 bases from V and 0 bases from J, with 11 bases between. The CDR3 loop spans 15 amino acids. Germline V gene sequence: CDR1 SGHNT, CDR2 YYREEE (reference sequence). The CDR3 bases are TGTGCCAGCAGCGAGGGCCCCACTAGCAATCAGCCCCAGCATTTT. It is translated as CASSEGPTSNQPQHF.

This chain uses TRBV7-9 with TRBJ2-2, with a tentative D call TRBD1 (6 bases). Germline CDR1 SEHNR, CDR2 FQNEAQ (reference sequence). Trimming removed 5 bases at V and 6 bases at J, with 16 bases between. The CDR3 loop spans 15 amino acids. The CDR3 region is CASSNRDTYPGELFF. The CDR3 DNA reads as TGTGCCAGCAGCAACCGGGACACCTACCCCGGGGAGCTGTTTTTT.

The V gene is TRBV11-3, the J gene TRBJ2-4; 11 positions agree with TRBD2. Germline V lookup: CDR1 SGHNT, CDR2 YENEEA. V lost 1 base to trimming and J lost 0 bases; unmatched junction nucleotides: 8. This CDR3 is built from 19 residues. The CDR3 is CASSLVGASGGIAKNIQYF. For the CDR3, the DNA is TGTGCCAGCAGCTTAGTTGGGGCTAGCGGGGGGATAGCCAAAAACATTCAGTACTTC.

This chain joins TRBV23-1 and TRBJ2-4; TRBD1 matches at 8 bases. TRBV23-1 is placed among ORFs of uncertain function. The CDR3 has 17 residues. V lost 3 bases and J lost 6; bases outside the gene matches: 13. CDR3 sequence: CASSHPRTGNKPNIQYF. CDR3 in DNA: TGCGCCAGCAGTCATCCACGGACAGGGAATAAACCAAACATTCAGTACTTC.